One sample yielded the 6 T cell receptor beta chains listed below, sequenced in a study of blood T cell repertoires in COVID-19. Produced via immunoSEQ multiplex PCR; TCRdb's table is partial and in-frame only. Of around 300,000 clones detected, about nine tenths appear once; the ten largest clones hold over 8.5%. The specimen was PBMCs or T cells enriched from blood (not recorded which). These receptors were collected from a woman aged 30 to 39 who had recovered from COVID-19.

The chain uses TRBV5-1 and TRBJ2-3; no definite D call. CDR1 is SGHRS, CDR2 YFSETQ, per germline. The V gene lost 2 bases and the J gene lost 0 bases, with 7 bases spanning the gap. The CDR3 totals 14 residues. CDR3 protein: CASSFGRSTDTQYF. The DNA for the CDR3 is TGCGCCAGCAGCTTTGGCAGGAGCACAGATACGCAGTATTTT.

The chain uses TRBV7-9 and TRBJ2-2; the D gene is possibly TRBD2 (6 bases). The V gene's germline CDR1 is SEHNR and CDR2 FQNEAQ (reference sequence). The germline V and J ends were trimmed by 1 base and 3 bases, with 9 bases remaining between them. The CDR3 sequence is 15 residues long. The chain's CDR3 is CASSLGGEDTGELFF. CDR3 coding DNA: TGTGCCAGCAGCTTAGGTGGGGAGGACACCGGGGAGCTGTTTTTT.

This clone was counted only a few times. The chain recombines TRBV19 with TRBJ1-5, with D perhaps matching TRBD1 (6 bases). CDR3 length: 15 amino acids. The germline V and J ends were trimmed by 8 bases and 3 bases, with 17 bases remaining between them. Germline assignment: CDR1 LNHDA and CDR2 SQIVND (reference sequence). CDR3 residues: CASLPGHTYNQPQHF. CDR3 DNA sequence: TGTGCCAGTTTACCGGGACACACATACAATCAGCCCCAGCATTTT.

The V call is TRBV5-4, the J call TRBJ2-7, with 7 positions matching TRBD2. The germline gives CDR1 SGHNT, CDR2 YYREEE (reference sequence). The CDR3 sequence is 16 residues long. V gave up 3 bases and J gave up 5 bases; unmatched junction bases: 14. DNA of the CDR3: TGTGCCAGCAGCTCGGGGGACTATGACGGGCGAAACGAGCAGTACTTC. Translated, it gives CASSSGDYDGRNEQYF.

The V gene is TRBV28, the J gene TRBJ1-1; possibly TRBD1 for D (6 bases). With 6 bases removed from V and 8 bases from J, the gap between germline ends came to 13 bases. Per germline, CDR1 MDHEN and CDR2 SYDVKM. This CDR3 is built from 12 residues. CDR3: CASSNRGAEAFF. The CDR3 nucleotides are TGTGCCAGCAGCAACCGGGGGGCAGAAGCTTTCTTT. Drawing the rest from reference TRBV28 and TRBJ1-1, the complete variable domain is DVKVTQSSRYLVKRTGEKVFLECVQDMDHENMFWYRQDPGLGLRLIYFSYDVKMKEKGDIPEGYSVSREKKERFSLILESASTNQTSMYLCASSNRGAEAFFGQGTRLTVV.

The chain uses TRBV18 and TRBJ2-5, with 8 positions matching TRBD1. The CDR3 consists of 15 residues. CDR1 is KGHSH and CDR2 is LQKENI in the germline V gene. V trimming: 3 bases; J trimming: 4 bases; junction bases outside the gene matches: 7. This CDR3 reads CASSPQDRASETQYF. The CDR3 coding sequence is TGTGCCAGCTCACCTCAGGACAGGGCCTCAGAGACCCAGTACTTC.